The 27 T cell receptor beta chains listed next were all sequenced from one sample in a study of blood T cell repertoires in COVID-19. TCRdb's table, derived via immunoSEQ multiplex PCR, lists solely in-frame clones and lacks some. This repertoire shows about 280,000 clones, roughly nine tenths found once; its top ten account for approximately 0.85%. Material for sequencing was peripheral blood. Receptors originate from a woman in her thirties or forties who had recovered from COVID-19.

V is TRBV6-2 or TRBV6-3 and J is TRBJ2-7; no clear D. The V gene lost 3 bases and the J gene lost 0 bases, with 15 bases spanning the gap. The CDR3 is 16 amino acids. In germline, CDR1 is MNHEY, CDR2 SVGEGT. DNA for the CDR3: TGTGCCAGCAGTTATGTTTGGCGGAGCAGCTCCTACGAGCAGTACTTC. Translated: CASSYVWRSSSYEQYF.

V is TRBV9 and J is TRBJ2-7; no clear D gene. Germline CDR1 SGDLS, CDR2 YYNGEE. V was shortened by 0 bases and J by 5 bases, with 12 bases between the two germline ends. The CDR3 totals 14 residues. CDR3 sequence (DNA): TGTGCCAGCAGCGTAGAGGTGTTAGCCCACGAGCAGTACTTC. This encodes CASSVEVLAHEQYF.

Note on this clone: The same CDR3 is also encoded by other DNA sequences in this sample. The chain is built from TRBV19 and TRBJ1-5; 10 nucleotides match TRBD1. V shed 5 bases and J 4 bases; nucleotides not matched to a gene: 2. The germline V gene has CDR1 LNHDA and CDR2 SQIVND (reference sequence). The CDR3 sequence is 14 residues long. This CDR3 is CASSEGQGNQPQHF. DNA of the CDR3: TGTGCCAGTAGTGAGGGACAGGGGAATCAGCCCCAGCATTTT.

This chain connects TRBV6-1 to TRBJ2-3, with 12 bases identical to TRBD2. Trimming at V came to 2 bases and at J to 6 bases, leaving 6 bases not matched to a gene. Germline V gene data show CDR1 as MNHNS and CDR2 as SASEGT. This CDR3 has 16 amino acids. The CDR3 region is CASSEWRTSGADTQYF. The DNA for the CDR3 is TGTGCCAGCAGTGAATGGAGGACTAGCGGGGCGGATACGCAGTATTTT.

The rearrangement links TRBV11-3 to TRBJ2-7; no definite D call. CDR1 is SGHNT and CDR2 is YENEEA in the germline V gene. The CDR3 contains 12 residues. The V and J ends lost 5 bases and 3 bases respectively, with 8 bases between them. Written as DNA, the CDR3 is TGTGCCAGCAGCAGTAGGAGCTACGAGCAGTACTTC. Protein sequence: CASSSRSYEQYF. Full variable domain (rest looked up from reference TRBV11-3 and TRBJ2-7): EAGVVQSPRYKIIEKKQPVAFWCNPISGHNTLYWYLQNLGQGPELLIRYENEEAVDDSQLPKDRFSAERLKGVDSTLKIQPAELGDSAVYLCASSSRSYEQYFGPGTRLTVT.

The V and J genes are TRBV7-3 and TRBJ2-1; 12 bases fit TRBD2. The V gene's germline CDR1 is SGHTA and CDR2 FQGTGA. The CDR3 totals 18 residues. Trimming at V came to 3 bases and at J to 6 bases, leaving 12 bases not matched to a gene. DNA for the CDR3: TGTGCCAGCAGCTTCGGGAAGGGGCTAGCGGGAGGGCCCAATGAGCAGTTCTTC. Translating gives CASSFGKGLAGGPNEQFF. The full variable domain, its missing parts supplied by reference TRBV7-3 and TRBJ2-1, is GAGVSQTPSNKVTEKGKYVELRCDPISGHTALYWYRQSLGQGPEFLIYFQGTGAADDSGLPNDRFFAVRPEGSVSTLKIQRTERGDSAVYLCASSFGKGLAGGPNEQFFGPGTRLTVL.

This chain joins TRBV6-5 and TRBJ2-1, with a possible D match to TRBD2 (5 bases). The CDR3 extends over 13 amino acids. Germline V gene sequence: CDR1 MNHEY, CDR2 SVGAGI. The germline V and J ends were trimmed by 5 bases and 12 bases, with 17 bases remaining between them. CDR3 nucleotides: TGTGCCAGCAGTATTGGGGTGGGTGGAGGGCAGTTCTTC. Translation: CASSIGVGGGQFF.

This chain uses TRBV14 with TRBJ1-4, with D perhaps TRBD1 (5 bases). This CDR3 has 16 amino acids. With 0 bases removed from V and 3 bases from J, the gap between germline ends came to 11 bases. CDR1 is SGHDN and CDR2 is FVKESK in the germline V gene. CDR3 region: CASSQDPRGANEKLFF. CDR3 DNA: TGTGCCAGCAGCCAAGATCCTCGGGGGGCTAATGAAAAACTGTTTTTT.

The rearrangement joins TRBV2 to TRBJ2-2; D is perhaps TRBD2 (6 bases). V was clipped by 7 bases and J by 1 base, with 13 bases between them. The CDR3 is 15 residues long. Germline CDR1 is SNHLY and CDR2 is FYNNEI. The CDR3 region is CASIGGTENTGELFF. CDR3 DNA sequence: TGTGCCAGCATCGGGGGTACAGAGAACACCGGGGAGCTGTTTTTT. The variable domain in full, completed from reference TRBV2 and TRBJ2-2, reads EPEVTQTPSHQVTQMGQEVILRCVPISNHLYFYWYRQILGQKVEFLVSFYNNEISEKSEIFDDQFSVERPDGSNFTLKIRSTKLEDSAMYFCASIGGTENTGELFFGEGSRLTVL.

This chain uses TRBV29-1 with TRBJ1-6, with a tentative D call TRBD1 (6 bases). Looked up from germline, CDR1 is SQVTM and CDR2 is ANQGSEA. The V end was cut by 5 bases, the J end by 7 bases, with 12 bases between. There are 13 residues in the CDR3. The CDR3 DNA reads as TGCAGCGTTTTGGCCGGGACAAATTCACCCCTCCACTTT. The encoded protein is CSVLAGTNSPLHF.

The chain uses TRBV23-1 and TRBJ2-5; TRBD1 aligns across 8 bases. TRBV23-1 is designated an ORF whose function remains uncertain. V lost 4 bases to trimming and J lost 5 bases; unmatched junction nucleotides: 6. This CDR3 region has 14 residues. The CDR3 nucleotides read TGCGCCAGCAGTCGACCGGACAGGGCCGAGACCCAGTACTTC. This sequence encodes CASSRPDRAETQYF.

This chain links TRBV28 with TRBJ2-1; D is uncertain. The CDR3 length is 11 residues. The V and J ends lost 2 bases and 8 bases respectively, with 4 bases between them. In germline, CDR1 is MDHEN, CDR2 SYDVKM. The CDR3 sequence: CASSLVYEQFF. CDR3 sequence (DNA): TGTGCCAGCAGTTTAGTATATGAGCAGTTCTTC.

The chain links TRBV30 to TRBJ1-3, with a tentative D call TRBD1 (5 bases). The ends were cut back, 5 bases at V and 0 bases at J, with 14 bases in the middle. The CDR3 is made up of 15 amino acids. Germline V lookup: CDR1 GTSNPN, CDR2 SVGIG (reference sequence). The CDR3 DNA reads as TGTGCCTGGGCGTTGGGGACTTCCTCTGGAAACACCATATATTTT. As protein: CAWALGTSSGNTIYF. The complete variable domain, with remaining parts taken from reference TRBV30 and TRBJ1-3, reads SQTIHQWPATLVQPVGSPLSLECTVEGTSNPNLYWYRQAAGRGLQLLFYSVGIGQISSEVPQNLSASRPQDRQFILSSKKLLLSDSGFYLCAWALGTSSGNTIYFGEGSWLTVV.

The table lists this clone with a few counts. The chain carries TRBV28 and TRBJ1-2, with TRBD1 as a possible D gene (6 bases). The germline V gene has CDR1 MDHEN and CDR2 SYDVKM. V was trimmed by 5 bases and J by 4 bases, leaving 14 bases between them. The CDR3 extends over 14 amino acids. CDR3 amino acids: CASSPGGPSYGYTF. In DNA form, the CDR3 reads TGTGCCAGCAGTCCCGGGGGGCCAAGCTATGGCTACACCTTC.

The chain recombines TRBV5-1 with TRBJ2-5; 9 nucleotides line up with TRBD1. CDR1 and CDR2 (germline): SGHRS, YFSETQ. The CDR3 sequence is 16 residues long. The J segment lost 5 bases and the V segment lost 3 bases, leaving 11 bases of the junction unmatched. The CDR3 protein is CASSWGTGIDSETQYF. In DNA form, the CDR3 reads TGCGCCAGCAGCTGGGGGACAGGGATCGATTCGGAGACCCAGTACTTC.

The rearrangement links TRBV6-4 to TRBJ1-6, with a tentative D call TRBD1 (6 bases). V dropped 6 bases and J dropped 4 bases, with 10 bases sitting between them. The CDR3 covers 14 residues. Germline assignment: CDR1 MRHNA and CDR2 SNTAGT. The CDR3 spells CASRGQTYNSPLHF. CDR3 bases: TGTGCCAGCAGAGGACAGACTTATAATTCACCCCTCCACTTT.

The chain carries TRBV7-9 and TRBJ2-3; tentative D call: TRBD2 (5 bases). This CDR3 region has 15 residues. CDR1 and CDR2 (germline): SEHNR, FQNEAQ (reference sequence). V dropped 5 bases and J dropped 2 bases, with 14 bases sitting between them. As DNA, the CDR3 is TGTGCCAGCAGCCAGAAGAGCGGATACACAGATACGCAGTATTTT. Protein sequence: CASSQKSGYTDTQYF. The variable domain in full, with the rest retrieved from reference TRBV7-9 and TRBJ2-3, is DTGVSQNPRHKITKRGQNVTFRCDPISEHNRLYWYRQTLGQGPEFLTYFQNEAQLEKSRLLSDRFSAERPKGSFSTLEIQRTEQGDSAMYLCASSQKSGYTDTQYFGPGTRLTVL.

The rearrangement joins TRBV30 to TRBJ2-1; no reliable D call. CDR1 GTSNPN and CDR2 SVGIG come from the germline V gene (reference sequence). The CDR3 is 11 amino acids. V lost 6 bases and J lost 7, with 10 bases in between. The CDR3, as DNA: TGTGCCTGCTTAAGTACTAATGAGCAGTTCTTC. Protein product: CACLSTNEQFF.

J is TRBJ2-1 and V is TRBV27, with 7 nucleotides matching TRBD2. This CDR3 spans 13 amino acids. The trim removed 8 bases at V and 4 bases at J, leaving 5 bases unmatched. The germline V gene encodes CDR1 MNHEY and CDR2 SMNVEV (reference sequence). CDR3 loop: CASARESYNEQFF. The CDR3 DNA is TGTGCCAGCGCGCGGGAGTCATACAATGAGCAGTTCTTC.

This sequence joins TRBV5-1 and TRBJ1-6; D is uncertain. V was shortened by 1 base and J by 5 bases, with 7 bases between the two germline ends. Germline V gives CDR1 SGHRS, CDR2 YFSETQ. This CDR3 is built from 14 residues. CDR3 sequence reads: CASSLYSDNSPLHF. The CDR3 DNA reads as TGCGCCAGCAGCTTGTATTCAGATAATTCACCCCTCCACTTT.

The chain recombines TRBV11-2 with TRBJ1-6, with D maybe TRBD1 (5 bases). The CDR3 extends over 19 amino acids. Germline V CDR1 and CDR2: SGHAT, FQNNGV. V gave up 1 base and J gave up 0 bases, with 16 bases separating them. As DNA, the CDR3 is TGTGCCAGCAGCTTAGTTTGGGGGGGTCAACGCTCCTATAATTCACCCCTCCACTTT. Protein product: CASSLVWGGQRSYNSPLHF.

Written as DNA, the CDR3 is TGCAGTGCTAGTCTCTACTTTAGCGTTAGCTCCTACGAGCAGTACTTC. Translated: CSASLYFSVSSYEQYF. J is TRBJ2-7 and V is TRBV20-1; maybe TRBD2 (5 bases). The V gene lost 3 bases and the J gene lost 0 bases, with 18 bases spanning the gap. The germline gives CDR1 DFQATT, CDR2 SNEGSKA (reference sequence). This CDR3 has 16 amino acids.

The V call is TRBV19, the J call TRBJ1-4; TRBD1 matches 7 bases. Germline CDR1 reads LNHDA; CDR2 reads SQIVND (reference sequence). The CDR3 length is 14 residues. After removal of 3 bases from V and 11 bases from J, the junction contained 9 bases not matched to a gene. This CDR3 is CASSIPAQQGKLFF. CDR3 coding DNA: TGTGCCAGTAGTATTCCTGCCCAACAGGGGAAACTGTTTTTT. Complete variable domain (other parts from reference TRBV19 and TRBJ1-4): DGGITQSPKYLFRKEGQNVTLSCEQNLNHDAMYWYRQDPGQGLRLIYYSQIVNDFQKGDIAEGYSVSREKKESFPLTVTSAQKNPTAFYLCASSIPAQQGKLFFGSGTQLSVL.

This chain joins TRBV30 and TRBJ1-2; unclear D gene. V lost 2 bases and J lost 3, with 7 bases in between. The CDR3 is 12 residues long. Germline V CDR1 and CDR2: GTSNPN, SVGIG (reference sequence). CDR3 sequence: CAWSRGDYGYTF. The CDR3 region has the DNA TGTGCCTGGAGTCGGGGAGACTATGGCTACACCTTC.

CDR3: CAWRVLAGGPRGEQFF. DNA of the CDR3: TGTGCCTGGAGAGTTCTAGCGGGAGGCCCAAGAGGTGAGCAGTTCTTC. The chain employs TRBV30 and TRBJ2-1; 11 bases line up with TRBD2. CDR1 is GTSNPN, CDR2 SVGIG, per germline (reference sequence). Trimming cost V 3 bases and J 9 bases; bases outside gene matches: 13. The CDR3 is 16 residues long. Full variable domain (outside the CDR3, taken from reference TRBV30 and TRBJ2-1): SQTIHQWPATLVQPVGSPLSLECTVEGTSNPNLYWYRQAAGRGLQLLFYSVGIGQISSEVPQNLSASRPQDRQFILSSKKLLLSDSGFYLCAWRVLAGGPRGEQFFGPGTRLTVL.

This chain joins TRBV5-8 and TRBJ2-7, with TRBD2 identical over 8 bases. This CDR3 region has 15 residues. Germline CDR1 is SGHTS and CDR2 is YDEGEE. V shed 4 bases, J shed 3 bases, and the junction held 9 bases outside the gene matches. The CDR3 region has the DNA TGTGCCAGCAGCCTGGGGGGACTAGAGAACTACGAGCAGTACTTC. Translation gives CASSLGGLENYEQYF.

This chain uses TRBV4-1 with TRBJ2-7, with unresolved D. The CDR3 totals 15 residues. Germline CDR1 is MGHRA and CDR2 is YSYEKL. V was trimmed by 0 bases and J by 2 bases, leaving 11 bases between them. The CDR3, as DNA: TGCGCCAGCAGCCAAGAAGGAGTGGCGGCCTACGAGCAGTACTTC. It is translated as CASSQEGVAAYEQYF.